Below are 9 T cell receptor beta chains sequenced from a single sample in a study of cytomegalovirus exposure and HLA in healthy donors. PCR amplification relied on 60 Vbeta primers (plus 13 Jbeta primers). Assay used: immunoSEQ multiplex PCR; TCRdb lists only in-frame clones, some missing. The sample shows roughly 250,000 clones, 75% to 85% of them seen only once. The sample comprised PBMCs. The receptors were sampled from a girl aged 2-10 years in good health and CMV-seronegative.

This rearrangement joins TRBV5-1 to TRBJ2-7, with D tentatively TRBD1 (6 bases). This CDR3 spans 16 amino acids. The germline V gene encodes CDR1 SGHRS and CDR2 YFSETQ. V dropped 1 base and J dropped 4 bases, with 18 bases sitting between them. CDR3 nucleotides: TGCGCCAGCAGCTTGTTAGTTGCGGACAGAGGGTACGAGCAGTACTTC. Amino acid sequence: CASSLLVADRGYEQYF.

This clone has a handful of counts. V is TRBV6-1 and J is TRBJ1-5, with 7 bases that match TRBD1. The CDR3 is made up of 15 amino acids. The junction had 7 bases not matched to a gene; V was cut back by 8 bases and J by 0 bases. In germline, CDR1 is MNHNS, CDR2 SASEGT. The CDR3 protein is CASQRDSNSNQPQHF. The CDR3 DNA is TGTGCCAGCCAAAGGGACAGTAATAGCAATCAGCCCCAGCATTTT.

The V gene is TRBV29-1, the J gene TRBJ2-7; tentatively, D is TRBD1 (5 bases). Germline V lookup: CDR1 SQVTM, CDR2 ANQGSEA. CDR3 size: 17 residues. V dropped 4 bases and J dropped 7 bases, with 29 bases sitting between them. The CDR3 DNA follows: TGCAGCGTTGTGTGGACCCCTGGCAGGGTATGGGGCTATGAGCAGTACTTC. Its translation: CSVVWTPGRVWGYEQYF.

V and J are TRBV28 and TRBJ2-1; 12 positions match TRBD2. Germline values: CDR1 MDHEN, CDR2 SYDVKM. This CDR3 region has 16 residues. V lost 5 bases to trimming and J lost 4 bases; unmatched junction nucleotides: 6. CDR3: CASSKGLAGSYNEQFF. CDR3 nucleotides: TGTGCCAGCAGTAAGGGACTAGCGGGTAGTTACAATGAGCAGTTCTTC.

The rearrangement uses TRBV7-8 and TRBJ2-7; 7 bases fit TRBD2. The CDR3 length is 15 residues. From germline, CDR1 is SGHVS and CDR2 FQNEAQ. Losses at the gene ends were 1 base for V and 2 bases for J; bases not matched to a gene: 5. The CDR3 DNA is TGTGCCAGCAGCTTAGGTGACGGGAGGACCTACGAGCAGTACTTC. Amino acid sequence: CASSLGDGRTYEQYF.

V and J are TRBV15 and TRBJ2-1; 10 positions agree with TRBD2. There are 16 residues in the CDR3. With 0 bases clipped from V and 3 bases from J, the junction kept 2 bases outside the gene matches. CDR1 LNHNV and CDR2 YYDKDF come from the germline V gene (reference sequence). The CDR3 protein is CATSRERTSGYNEQFF. The CDR3 DNA sequence: TGTGCCACCAGCAGAGAACGGACTAGCGGCTACAATGAGCAGTTCTTC.

CDR3 nucleotides: TGTGCCAGCAGGATGGACAGGAGCTCCTACGAGCAGTACTTC. Amino acids: CASRMDRSSYEQYF. This chain uses TRBV27 with TRBJ2-7, with 7 bases identical to TRBD1. V was pared by 6 bases and J by 0 bases, with 5 bases of the junction left unmatched. The CDR3 sequence is 14 residues long. Germline V gene lookup returns CDR1 MNHEY and CDR2 SMNVEV (reference sequence).

The V call is TRBV7-3, the J call TRBJ2-1, with D perhaps matching TRBD2 (5 bases). Trimming took off 5 bases at V and 0 bases at J, with 14 bases between the two ends. This CDR3 contains 16 residues. Germline CDR1 reads SGHTA; CDR2 reads FQGTGA. This CDR3 is CASSPNLRGSYNEQFF. CDR3 DNA sequence: TGTGCCAGCAGCCCAAACCTCCGGGGCTCCTACAATGAGCAGTTCTTC.

This clone was counted once. The V call is TRBV13, the J call TRBJ1-3; 7 bases align to TRBD1. There are 14 residues in the CDR3. Germline assignment: CDR1 PRHDT and CDR2 FYEKMQ (reference sequence). The V segment lost 5 bases and the J segment 2 bases; nucleotides outside the gene matches: 3. In DNA form, the CDR3 reads TGTGCCAGCAGCATACAGGGGACTGGAAACACCATATATTTT. Residues: CASSIQGTGNTIYF.